The 29 T cell receptor beta chains reported below all come from one sample, sequenced in a study of blood T cell repertoires in COVID-19. The assay was immunoSEQ multiplex PCR, and TCRdb's table has in-frame clones only and misses some. Among some 56,000 clones listed, less than 90% were seen once. What was sequenced was peripheral blood. These receptors originate from a woman aged 80 or older with acute or convalescent COVID-19.

The chain couples TRBV2 to TRBJ2-3; D perhaps matches TRBD2 (6 bases). CDR3 size: 14 residues. V was clipped by 4 bases and J by 10 bases, with 18 bases between them. Germline lookup yields CDR1 SNHLY and CDR2 FYNNEI. CDR3 nucleotide sequence: TGTGCCAGCAGTGCCCAATCGGTGGGCGGGGCGCAGTATTTT. Residues: CASSAQSVGGAQYF. The whole variable domain, filled in from reference TRBV2 and TRBJ2-3, reads EPEVTQTPSHQVTQMGQEVILRCVPISNHLYFYWYRQILGQKVEFLVSFYNNEISEKSEIFDDQFSVERPDGSNFTLKIRSTKLEDSAMYFCASSAQSVGGAQYFGPGTRLTVL.

The V and J genes are TRBV6-4 and TRBJ2-1, with D perhaps TRBD1 (6 bases). The V gene's germline CDR1 is MRHNA and CDR2 SNTAGT. Trimming removed 5 bases from V and 1 base from J, with 15 bases in between. CDR3 size: 16 residues. CDR3: CASSLVQGYSYNEQFF. CDR3 in DNA: TGTGCCAGCAGTCTTGTACAGGGTTATTCCTACAATGAGCAGTTCTTC.

The CDR3 protein is CASSTGRTNEKLFF. The CDR3 bases are TGTGCCAGCAGTACAGGGAGAACTAATGAAAAACTGTTTTTT. The chain combines TRBV6-5 with TRBJ1-4; TRBD1 might be the D (6 bases). CDR3 length: 14 amino acids. CDR1 and CDR2 (germline): MNHEY, SVGAGI. V lost 5 bases to trimming and J lost 1 base, with 8 bases between them.

The chain combines TRBV10-2 with TRBJ1-2; 9 bases line up with TRBD1. After removal of 3 bases from V and 1 base from J, the junction contained 6 bases not matched to a gene. Germline-derived CDR1 and CDR2 are WSHSY and SAAADI. The CDR3 sequence is 16 residues long. In DNA form, the CDR3 reads TGCGCCAGCAGTGATACAGGGGGCGATCGTAACTATGGCTACACCTTC. This encodes CASSDTGGDRNYGYTF.

The rearrangement joins TRBV6-5 to TRBJ1-1; D remains unclear. V was trimmed by 6 bases and J by 8 bases, leaving 10 bases between them. Germline V CDR1 and CDR2: MNHEY, SVGAGI. CDR3 length: 11 amino acids. The CDR3 sequence: CASSLGREAFF. The CDR3 DNA follows: TGTGCCAGCAGCCTCGGCAGGGAAGCTTTCTTT.

The V call is TRBV5-6, the J call TRBJ1-1, with D maybe TRBD1 (6 bases). Germline lookup yields CDR1 SGHDT and CDR2 YYEEEE. The V gene lost 0 bases and the J gene lost 0 bases, with 12 bases spanning the gap. The CDR3 spans 16 residues. CDR3 bases: TGTGCCAGCAGCTTGGGGGGGCCACTAATGAACACTGAAGCTTTCTTT. Amino acids: CASSLGGPLMNTEAFF.

The DNA for the CDR3 is TGTGCCAGCAGCGTAGGGTCCTCGCGGGAAAAACTGTTTTTT. It specifies CASSVGSSREKLFF. The chain is built from TRBV9 and TRBJ1-4, with D hard to call. Germline CDR1 and CDR2: SGDLS and YYNGEE. This CDR3 spans 14 amino acids. Trimming pared 0 bases from V and 8 bases from J, leaving 11 bases between.

This chain uses TRBV19 with TRBJ1-2, with 7 bases matching TRBD1. The trim removed 6 bases at V and 8 bases at J, leaving 9 bases unmatched. The CDR3 covers 13 residues. Germline V gene sequence: CDR1 LNHDA, CDR2 SQIVND (reference sequence). CDR3: CASSPGTVYGYTF. CDR3 DNA sequence: TGTGCCAGTAGCCCCGGGACAGTATACGGCTACACCTTC.

Concerning this clone: Because it lacks the conserved phenylalanine or tryptophan at the end, this CDR3 is likely a read error. The DNA is omitted, as the CDR3 cannot be located on it reliably, and the CDR3 follows TCRdb's listing. V gene TRBV6-6 combines with J gene TRBJ2-4; TRBD1, the table's D call, was not compared with the DNA. The germline V gene encodes CDR1 MNHNY and CDR2 SVGAGI (reference sequence). Inclusive of both ends, the CDR3 amounts to 18 amino acids. CDR3 sequence: CASSPPGQGYNSPLHFGN.

About this clone itself: One end of the junction varies from germline; a read error may be responsible. The genes are TRBV5-6 and TRBJ2-5; 14 bases align to TRBD2. CDR3 size: 15 residues. Germline-derived CDR1 and CDR2 are SGHDT and YYEEEE. CDR3 nucleotides: TGTGCCAGCACCTTGGGACTAGCGGGGGTGGAGACCCAGTACTTC. Amino acids: CASTLGLAGVETQYF. Complete variable domain (other parts from reference TRBV5-6 and TRBJ2-5): DAGVTQSPTHLIKTRGQQVTLRCSPKSGHDTVSWYQQALGQGPQFIFQYYEEEERQRGNFPDRFSGHQFPNYSSELNVNALLLGDSALYLCASTLGLAGVETQYFGPGTRLLVL.

In its sample, this clone was seen a few times. V gene TRBV3-1 (or the pseudogene TRBV3-2) combines with J gene TRBJ1-5, with 10 positions matching TRBD1. This CDR3 is 16 amino acids long. Looked up from germline, CDR1 is LGHDT and CDR2 is YNNKEL (reference sequence). Germline trimming cut 4 bases from V and 2 bases from J; bases unmatched to any gene: 5. The chain's CDR3 is CASSPRDRGGNQPQHF. The CDR3 nucleotides read TGTGCCAGCAGCCCACGGGACAGGGGTGGCAATCAGCCCCAGCATTTT.

This clone appeared once. The chain couples TRBV11-3 to TRBJ1-1; possibly TRBD1 for D (6 bases). The CDR3 totals 13 residues. With 1 base removed from V and 6 bases from J, the gap between germline ends came to 9 bases. Germline CDR1 is SGHNT and CDR2 is YENEEA. The CDR3 spells CASSLGQVAEAFF. CDR3 bases: TGTGCCAGCAGCTTAGGACAGGTCGCTGAAGCTTTCTTT.

V gene TRBV3-1 (or the pseudogene TRBV3-2) combines with J gene TRBJ2-7, with D hard to call. The CDR3 has 13 residues. Looked up from germline, CDR1 is LGHDT and CDR2 is YNNKEL (reference sequence). Trimming removed 4 bases at V and 3 bases at J, with 10 bases between. In nucleotides, the CDR3 is TGTGCCAGCAGCCGGGCCTCCGTCTACGAGCAGTACTTC. It is translated as CASSRASVYEQYF.

The chain carries TRBV5-1 and TRBJ1-3; 8 bases fit TRBD1. V was pared by 4 bases and J by 2 bases, with 5 bases of the junction left unmatched. Germline CDR1 reads SGHRS; CDR2 reads YFSETQ. CDR3 length: 15 amino acids. In nucleotides, the CDR3 is TGCGCCAGCAGCGAACCGACAGGGGCTGGAAACACCATATATTTT. This codes for CASSEPTGAGNTIYF.

V is TRBV13 and J is TRBJ2-7; D is perhaps TRBD1 (5 bases). V was clipped by 1 base and J by 2 bases, with 9 bases between them. The CDR3 runs 14 residues. Germline loops: CDR1 PRHDT, CDR2 FYEKMQ (reference sequence). CDR3 amino acids: CASSLETDTYEQYF. The CDR3 DNA reads TGTGCCAGCAGCTTAGAGACAGATACCTACGAGCAGTACTTC.

V gene TRBV24-1 combines with J gene TRBJ2-1, with a weak D call TRBD2 (6 bases). Germline CDR1 KGHDR, CDR2 SFDVKD. With 0 bases removed from V and 6 bases from J, the gap between germline ends came to 11 bases. The CDR3 runs 15 residues. The CDR3 protein is CATSDLLGTPNEQFF. The CDR3 DNA reads TGTGCCACCAGTGATTTGCTAGGGACTCCCAATGAGCAGTTCTTC.

This rearrangement joins TRBV2 to TRBJ2-7; 8 bases agree with TRBD2. The CDR3 sequence is 14 residues long. V shed 6 bases and J 0 bases; nucleotides not matched to a gene: 4. Germline V CDR1 and CDR2: SNHLY, FYNNEI. CDR3 sequence reads: CASRGAGGSYEQYF. CDR3 nucleotide sequence: TGTGCCAGCAGGGGGGCGGGGGGCTCCTACGAGCAGTACTTC.

The chain couples TRBV10-3 to TRBJ2-7; 12 bases line up with TRBD2. The CDR3 is 15 residues long. The germline gives CDR1 ENHRY, CDR2 SYGVKD. The junction had 7 bases not matched to a gene; V was cut back by 3 bases and J by 7 bases. This CDR3 is CAISELAGGRREQYF. CDR3 in DNA: TGTGCCATCAGTGAACTAGCGGGGGGTCGTCGGGAGCAGTACTTC.

The chain employs TRBV11-3 and TRBJ1-1; D ambiguous. V was pared by 0 bases and J by 6 bases, with 8 bases between. CDR1 and CDR2 (germline): SGHNT, YENEEA. The CDR3 is made up of 13 amino acids. CDR3 sequence (DNA): TGTGCCAGCAGCTTAGACGGGTTTTCTGAAGCTTTCTTT. Its protein is CASSLDGFSEAFF.

The chain uses TRBV5-1 and TRBJ1-2; 9 positions match TRBD1. Germline CDR1 and CDR2: SGHRS and YFSETQ. The ends lost 0 bases at V and 8 bases at J; junction bases unmatched: 8. The CDR3 sequence is 15 residues long. The CDR3 sequence is CASSLAGTGREGYTF. CDR3 nucleotides: TGCGCCAGCAGCTTGGCGGGGACAGGGCGAGAAGGCTACACCTTC.

This clone was seen only once. The V and J genes are TRBV2 and TRBJ1-3, with 8 positions matching TRBD1. The CDR3 covers 14 residues. The germline V gene encodes CDR1 SNHLY and CDR2 FYNNEI. V lost 6 bases, J lost 2 bases, and 3 bases stayed unmatched. The CDR3 region has the DNA TGTGCCAGCAGCGCGACAGGGGCTGGAAACACCATATATTTT. It codes for CASSATGAGNTIYF.

V and J are TRBV6-5 and TRBJ1-2; 7 nucleotides match TRBD1. There are 13 residues in the CDR3. The germline gives CDR1 MNHEY, CDR2 SVGAGI. The V segment lost 6 bases and the J segment 4 bases; nucleotides outside the gene matches: 5. CDR3 amino acids: CASRNDRAYGYTF. The CDR3 bases are TGTGCCAGCAGGAACGACAGGGCCTATGGCTACACCTTC.

This clone came up a few times. V usage is TRBV19 and J usage is TRBJ1-2, with TRBD1 identical over 10 bases. After removal of 5 bases from V and 5 bases from J, the junction contained 5 bases not matched to a gene. From germline, CDR1 is LNHDA and CDR2 SQIVND (reference sequence). This CDR3 contains 14 residues. CDR3 in DNA: TGTGCCAGTAGTTCCTCGGGACAGGGGTATGGCTACACCTTC. This encodes CASSSSGQGYGYTF.

V gene TRBV6-5 combines with J gene TRBJ1-2; 8 bases map to TRBD1. Germline CDR1 reads MNHEY; CDR2 reads SVGAGI. The V and J ends lost 6 bases and 4 bases, in that order; junction bases with no gene match: 4. The CDR3 has 13 amino acids. The CDR3 nucleotides read TGTGCCAGCAGGGCAGGGGGCGGCTATGGCTACACCTTC. Encoded protein: CASRAGGGYGYTF.

The rearrangement uses TRBV30 and TRBJ1-2; no clear D. V lost 3 bases, J lost 2 bases, and 4 bases lay in between. The germline CDR1 and CDR2 sequences are GTSNPN and SVGIG (reference sequence). The CDR3 sequence is 11 residues long. The CDR3 spells CAWSYNYGYTF. The CDR3 DNA reads as TGTGCCTGGAGCTACAACTATGGCTACACCTTC.

The J gene is TRBJ1-5, the V gene TRBV12-5; tentative D call: TRBD1 (6 bases). V lost 5 bases, J lost 2 bases, and 16 bases lay in between. This CDR3 contains 16 residues. Germline loops: CDR1 LGHNT, CDR2 FRNRAP. The CDR3 DNA reads as TGTGCTAGTGGTGATCAGGGGATTGGGGGCAATCAGCCCCAGCATTTT. This codes for CASGDQGIGGNQPQHF.

This clone appeared a single time. The chain has TRBV19 and TRBJ2-5, with TRBD1 matching over 7 bases. J lost 5 bases, V lost 3 bases, and 9 bases had no gene match. The V gene's germline CDR1 is LNHDA and CDR2 SQIVND (reference sequence). The CDR3 loop spans 15 amino acids. The CDR3 spells CASSIQGGFGETQYF. The CDR3 nucleotides read TGTGCCAGTAGTATTCAAGGGGGCTTCGGGGAGACCCAGTACTTC.

The V gene is TRBV7-9, the J gene TRBJ1-3; D gene ambiguous. The germline V gene encodes CDR1 SEHNR and CDR2 FQNEAQ (reference sequence). CDR3 length: 16 residues. V was trimmed by 1 base and J by 0 bases, leaving 10 bases between them. CDR3 region: CASSLDGGYSGNTIYF. In DNA, the CDR3 is TGTGCCAGCAGCTTAGATGGCGGTTACTCTGGAAACACCATATATTTT.

The V and J genes are TRBV2 and TRBJ1-2; D might be TRBD1 (5 bases). The CDR3 totals 17 residues. Between the trimmed V and J ends, which lost 3 bases and 0 bases, there was a span of 17 bases. Germline V gene data show CDR1 as SNHLY and CDR2 as FYNNEI. The CDR3: CASSDDFWGETNYGYTF. The CDR3 nucleotides read TGTGCCAGCAGTGACGACTTCTGGGGGGAGACTAACTATGGCTACACCTTC.